The present TCR beta chain was sequenced within a study of OX40 agonist ivuxolimab in advanced cancers. Study-level information: Across the patients, intravenous ivuxolimab was delivered every 2 weeks at 0.01 to 10 mg/kg.

Method: immunoSEQ multiplex PCR; TCRdb's copy keeps in-frame clones and lacks some. The table records approximately 90,000 clones, approximately 85% of them present only once. Findings and caveats of the study: CD4+ and CD8+ blood T cells expanded clonally by week 6 at 0.1 to 3.0 mg/kg.

In regard to this clone: Antigen: not known.

The CDR3 runs 11 residues. Germline values: CDR1 MDHEN, CDR2 SYDVKM. The V gene lost 8 bases and the J gene lost 2 bases, with 6 bases spanning the gap. This rearrangement joins TRBV28 to TRBJ1-1, with unresolved D. This receptor was identified in an adult with an advanced solid tumor such as melanoma, head and neck, liver or kidney cancer. This specimen was CD4+ or CD8+ T cells sorted from blood, taken in a trial of the OX40 agonist ivuxolimab. CDR3 nucleotides: TGTGCCAGCTCCGAAAACACTGAAGCTTTCTTT. It codes for CASSENTEAFF. Together with reference TRBV28 and TRBJ1-1, the CDR3 gives the full variable domain: DVKVTQSSRYLVKRTGEKVFLECVQDMDHENMFWYRQDPGLGLRLIYFSYDVKMKEKGDIPEGYSVSREKKERFSLILESASTNQTSMYLCASSENTEAFFGQGTRLTVV.